Listed below are T cell receptor beta chains from one sample, sequenced in a study of neurological immune-mediated disorders. MiXCR, applied by TCRdb to the 5' RACE reads, yields one record per CDR3 protein. The sample holds more than 40,000 distinct CDR3 sequences, 1.9% seen once. Sequenced sample: PBMCs. The source of these receptors is a woman aged 35 to 49 with multiple sclerosis. The CDR3 runs from the conserved cysteine through the conserved F or W. Fields, in order: clone size, V gene, D gene, J gene, CDR3 DNA, CDR3 protein. D genes are given only for firm matches. Size tells how often a clone was seen (once, few, many) or the class of an expanded clone, and some rows leave it out.

>many|TRBV20-1|-|TRBJ2-7
TGCAGTGCCTCAGGAGGGGGCTTCTCCTACGAGCAGTACTTC
CSASGGGFSYEQYF
>many|TRBV5-1|-|TRBJ2-1
TGCGCCAGCAGCTTCCTAGGGGGAAATGAGCAGTTCTTC
CASSFLGGNEQFF
>many|TRBV20-1|-|TRBJ1-2
TGCAGTGCTAGAGATACCGGGGTCGGTGACTATGGCTACACCTTC
CSARDTGVGDYGYTF
>many|TRBV20-1|-|TRBJ1-2
TGCAGTGCTAGAACGGACTATGGCTACACCTTC
CSARTDYGYTF
>many|TRBV5-1|-|TRBJ2-3
TGCGCCAGCAGTGTATCGTGGGGAGCCGGCACAGATACGCAGTATTTT
CASSVSWGAGTDTQYF
>many|TRBV2|-|TRBJ2-7
TGTGCCAGCAGTGAGGGGGACGCATACGAGCAGTACTTC
CASSEGDAYEQYF
>many|TRBV7-9|-|TRBJ1-2
TGTGCCAGCAGCTTAGGCAGGACCTATGGCTACACCTTC
CASSLGRTYGYTF
>many|TRBV7-8|-|TRBJ2-2
TGTGCCAGCAGCTTGTTAGCGCTTCTGAACACCGGGGAGCTGTTTTTT
CASSLLALLNTGELFF
>-|TRBV29-1|-|TRBJ1-1
TGCAGCGTTGTAATGGATACGGCTGAAGCTTTCTTT
CSVVMDTAEAFF
>many|TRBV20-1|-|TRBJ1-5
TGCAGTGCTATGCCGGGGGGAAATCAGCCCCAGCATTTT
CSAMPGGNQPQHF
>many|TRBV7-3|-|TRBJ2-6
TGTGCCAGCAGTTACAGGACGGACGGGGCCAACGTCCTGACTTTC
CASSYRTDGANVLTF
>many|TRBV12-3/TRBV12-4|-|TRBJ1-2
TGTGCCAGCAGTTTAAATGCTATAGGCTACACCTTC
CASSLNAIGYTF
>many|TRBV5-1|TRBD1|TRBJ2-7
TGCGCCAGCAGCTTGGGGGGGACAGGAGACGAGCAGTACTTC
CASSLGGTGDEQYF
>many|TRBV11-2|-|TRBJ1-6
TGTGCCAGCAGCTTGGAGGGGGGAGTGGATTCACCCCTCCACTTT
CASSLEGGVDSPLHF
>many|TRBV7-3|-|TRBJ2-7
TGTGCCAGCAGCCCCCAGGGAAGCTCCTACGAGCAGTACTTC
CASSPQGSSYEQYF
>many|TRBV6-5|TRBD1|TRBJ2-7
TGTGCCAGCAGTCCACAGGGGACCTACGAGCAGTACTTC
CASSPQGTYEQYF
>many|TRBV5-5|-|TRBJ2-7
TGTGCCAGCAGCTTTCGGACACCCTCCTACGAGCAGTACTTC
CASSFRTPSYEQYF
>many|TRBV25-1|-|TRBJ1-3
TGTGCCAGCAGTGAAGTTGGTCGAGGAGGCTCTGGAAACACCATATATTTT
CASSEVGRGGSGNTIYF
>many|TRBV20-1|TRBD1|TRBJ1-5
TGCAGTGCCATCCCGCGGACAGGGATGCAGCCCCAGCATTTT
CSAIPRTGMQPQHF
>many|TRBV5-1|-|TRBJ1-1
TGCGCCAGCAGCTTGGCCGGGGTTGCCACTGAAGCTTTCTTT
CASSLAGVATEAFF
>many|TRBV20-1|TRBD2|TRBJ2-3
TGCAGTGCCGACGTGGCGGGGGGGCCAGGGGATACGCAGTATTTT
CSADVAGGPGDTQYF
>-|TRBV5-6|TRBD2|TRBJ2-2
TGTGCCAGCAGCTTGTTCCTAGCGGGGCCCACCGGGGAGCTGTTTTTT
CASSLFLAGPTGELFF
>many|TRBV19|-|TRBJ2-1
TGTGCCAGTATGGGGATGGGGTACAATGAGCAGTTCTTC
CASMGMGYNEQFF
>many|TRBV5-1|-|TRBJ1-2
TGCGCCAGCAGTTCCACTCCTGTCACGCGGGGTAACTATGGCTACACCTTC
CASSSTPVTRGNYGYTF
>many|TRBV12-3/TRBV12-4|-|TRBJ1-2
TGTGCCAGCAGCCAACCGACAGGTTCCTACACCTTC
CASSQPTGSYTF
>many|TRBV5-1|-|TRBJ1-2
TGCGCCAGCAGCCTTCAGGTAGCGGAAGGCTACACCTTC
CASSLQVAEGYTF
>many|TRBV9|-|TRBJ2-3
TGTGCCAGCAGCGTAGATTTCCCCGATACGCAGTATTTT
CASSVDFPDTQYF
>many|TRBV7-9|-|TRBJ2-1
TGTGCCAGCAGCCTTGACCGGGCGCACGCCCCTCAGTTCTTC
CASSLDRAHAPQFF
>many|TRBV5-1|TRBD2|TRBJ2-7
TGCGCCAGCAGCTTGTTGGCGGGGGGGATCTCCTACGAGCAGTACTTC
CASSLLAGGISYEQYF
>many|TRBV6-5|TRBD1|TRBJ1-2
TGTGCCAGCAGTTACCGGGGACAGAGAAATACCTTC
CASSYRGQRNTF
>many|TRBV4-1|-|TRBJ1-2
TGCGCCAGCAGCCAAGATCAGGGTACACCGGGCTACACCTTC
CASSQDQGTPGYTF
>many|TRBV20-1|TRBD1|TRBJ2-6
TGCAGTGCTAGAGTATCGGGACAGGTAGCTGGGGCCAACGTCCTGACTTTC
CSARVSGQVAGANVLTF
>many|TRBV29-1|-|TRBJ1-6
TGCAGCGTTGTAGGGCCGTCTTCTAACAATTCACCCCTCCACTTT
CSVVGPSSNNSPLHF
>many|TRBV10-1|-|TRBJ2-2
TGCGCCAGCAGTGACCTCGAACCCTCCACCGGGGAGCTGTTTTTT
CASSDLEPSTGELFF
>many|TRBV20-1|TRBD2|TRBJ2-1
TGCAGTGCTAGACCCCTAGCGGGGGGGTCGTACAATGAGCAGTTCTTC
CSARPLAGGSYNEQFF
>many|TRBV5-1|-|TRBJ2-5
TGCGCCAGCAGCCCCGAACTACTCCAAGAGACCCAGTACTTC
CASSPELLQETQYF
>many|TRBV20-1|TRBD1|TRBJ2-1
TGCAGTGCTCAGGGGGACAGGGGCTACAATGAGCAGTTCTTC
CSAQGDRGYNEQFF
>-|TRBV29-1|-|TRBJ2-7
TGCAGCGTTGAAGATAAGACCGGAACAGAGCAGTACTTC
CSVEDKTGTEQYF
>many|TRBV27|-|TRBJ2-2
TGTGCCAGCAGTTTATCGAGGGCAGCCGGGGAGCTGTTTTTT
CASSLSRAAGELFF
>many|TRBV10-3|-|TRBJ1-6
TGTGCCATCAGGACAGCCATAGATAATTCACCCCTCCACTTT
CAIRTAIDNSPLHF
>many|TRBV5-5|-|TRBJ1-3
TGTGCCAGCAGCCCCCTGACCCAAGGAAACACCATATATTTT
CASSPLTQGNTIYF
>many|TRBV5-1|-|TRBJ2-2
TGCGCCAGCAGCTTGAGGGCAGCTAACACCGGGGAGCTGTTTTTT
CASSLRAANTGELFF
>many|TRBV7-9|-|TRBJ2-1
TGTGCCAGCAGCTTAGGGGACACCTACAATGAGCAGTTCTTC
CASSLGDTYNEQFF
>few|TRBV6-6|-|TRBJ1-2
TGTGCCAGCAGCCAGGACAGCCGCGGAGTATATGGCTACACCTTC
CASSQDSRGVYGYTF
>many|TRBV20-1|-|TRBJ2-7
TGCAGTGCCGAGGCGACCGGTAGCTCCTACGAGCAGTACTTC
CSAEATGSSYEQYF
>many|TRBV10-3|TRBD2|TRBJ2-7
TGTGCCATCCAAGGGGAGGGTGGGGCAGGGACCCACGAGCAGTACTTC
CAIQGEGGAGTHEQYF
>many|TRBV20-1|TRBD2|TRBJ2-1
TGCAGTGCTAGATGGCTAGCGGGGGGAATAATATACAATGAGCAGTTCTTC
CSARWLAGGIIYNEQFF
>many|TRBV20-1|-|TRBJ2-2
TGCAGTGCTAGAGATCTGGCCTTAAACACCGGGGAGCTGTTTTTT
CSARDLALNTGELFF
>many|TRBV7-3|-|TRBJ2-3
TGTGCCAGCAGCTTATACCGCACAGATACGCAGTATTTT
CASSLYRTDTQYF
>many|TRBV28|-|TRBJ2-1
TGTGCCAGCGCTTCTTCAGTGGATGAGCAGTTCTTC
CASASSVDEQFF
>many|TRBV6-5|TRBD1|TRBJ2-4
TGTGCCAGCAAGGGGGCCAGAGCCGAAGCCAAAAACATTCAGTACTTC
CASKGARAEAKNIQYF
>many|TRBV7-9|-|TRBJ2-5
TGTGCCAGCGGCCTGCTGTCACAGGCTAAAGAGACCCAGTACTTC
CASGLLSQAKETQYF
>many|TRBV12-3/TRBV12-4|TRBD1|TRBJ2-1
TGTGCCAGCAGTTTAAACAGGGGGTATGAGCAGTTCTTC
CASSLNRGYEQFF
>many|TRBV7-8|TRBD2|TRBJ2-1
TGTGCCAGCAGCTTGCTAGCGGGGGTCTACAATGAGCAGTTCTTC
CASSLLAGVYNEQFF
>many|TRBV9|TRBD1|TRBJ1-2
TGTGCCAGCAGCGTAGGGGACAGGGGCAATGACTATGGCTACACCTTC
CASSVGDRGNDYGYTF
>many|TRBV7-9|-|TRBJ1-5
TGTGCCAGCAGCTTCGGGGATCAGCCCCAGCATTTT
CASSFGDQPQHF
>many|TRBV12-3/TRBV12-4|TRBD1|TRBJ1-5
TGTGCCAGCAGTTTAGCATACAGGGGGGACCAGCCCCAGCATTTT
CASSLAYRGDQPQHF